This TCR beta chain was observed in a study of T cell responses to AZD1222 COVID-19 vaccine. Study conclusions and caveats: Nearly half of spike-specific TCRs reportedly target variant regions that are unmutated in the B.1.351 and B.1.1.7 variants. Among the donors, most were white British and more were female, and clonal diversity was possibly underestimated. Repertoires were collected only later (after the peak T cell response had occurred). Baseline antibody screening turned up just six or seven seropositive AZD1222 recipients.

A word on this clone: What it recognizes is unknown.

Germline CDR1 and CDR2: KGHSH and LQKENI. V was trimmed by 1 base and J by 2 bases, leaving 8 bases between them. This CDR3 has 14 amino acids. The repertoire was sequenced with immunoSEQ multiplex PCR; TCRdb's copy has only in-frame clones and lacks some. The data contain some 130,000 clones, roughly 91% of them singletons. The specimen comprised peripheral blood, sampled on day 0 of AZD1222 vaccination. This receptor was obtained from an adult in good health. This rearrangement joins TRBV18 to TRBJ2-5; tentatively, D is TRBD1 or TRBD2 (5 bases each). CDR3 in DNA: TGTGCCAGCTCACCACGGGACGAACAAGAGACCCAGTACTTC. It codes for CASSPRDEQETQYF.